These T cell receptor beta chains were read from a single sample in a study of OX40 agonist ivuxolimab in advanced cancers. The method was immunoSEQ multiplex PCR; TCRdb's version includes in-frame clones alone and lacks a portion of them. Here the sample spans roughly 11,000 clones, roughly 84% being singletons. The starting material was CD4+ or CD8+ T cells sorted from blood, obtained in a trial of the OX40 agonist ivuxolimab. The receptor source for this set is an adult with an advanced solid tumor such as melanoma, head and neck, liver or kidney cancer. Each CDR3 is given with its conserved first and last residue. Fields, in order: V gene, J gene, D gene, CDR3 protein. A D gene is named only where the DNA matches it firmly.

>TRBV4-3|TRBJ2-6|-
CASSQDSTGANVLTF
>TRBV11-2|TRBJ2-2|TRBD1
CASSLERTGGTGELFF
>TRBV2|TRBJ2-7|-
CASSVETHYEQYF
>TRBV19|TRBJ2-3|-
CASSMRGMTQYF
>TRBV9|TRBJ2-3|-
CASSVGRDQSTDTQYF
>TRBV6-1|TRBJ1-5|TRBD1
CASSERQGGVMAQHF
>TRBV7-8|TRBJ1-2|-
CASSLGHLYGYTF
>TRBV5-4|TRBJ2-1|-
CASSLRINEQFF
>TRBV6-5|TRBJ1-1|-
CASSYSNAGNTEAFF
>TRBV9|TRBJ2-7|-
CASSVDGRVSYEQYF
>TRBV5-6|TRBJ2-7|TRBD1
CASSLMTGLYEQYF
>TRBV18|TRBJ2-7|TRBD1
CASSPPGQGYEQYF
>TRBV7-8|TRBJ2-1|TRBD2
CASSPRLAGDLYNEQFF
>TRBV28|TRBJ1-6|TRBD1
CASRTGFSYNSPLHF
>TRBV7-9|TRBJ1-1|-
CASSFLSRANTEAFF
>TRBV4-1|TRBJ1-6|-
CASSQPLDSYNSPLHF
>TRBV19|TRBJ2-7|TRBD1
CASSMGVRDRGHEQYF
>TRBV7-2|TRBJ2-7|TRBD1
CASSSGTGGGYEQYF
>TRBV6-5|TRBJ2-5|TRBD2
CASTRGLGRETQYF
>TRBV5-1|TRBJ2-7|-
CASSLAGVGGYEQYF
>TRBV19|TRBJ2-2|-
CASRPGPGGELFF